Below, 14 T cell receptor beta chains from the same sample are listed, as sequenced in a study of T cell repertoires in cytomegalovirus infection. Using its own MiXCR run on the reads, TCRdb lists one record per CDR3 protein. The sample contains roughly 76,000 distinct CDR3 sequences, roughly 3.7% of which appear only once. Sequences were obtained from PBMCs. These receptor sequences come from a human donor in good health (CMV status not recorded). Some clones in this sample may be carry-over from other donors' samples.

The chain combines TRBV12-3 or TRBV12-4 with TRBJ1-1; D is possibly TRBD1 (5 bases). Trimming pared 2 bases from V and 4 bases from J, leaving 8 bases between. The CDR3 loop spans 13 amino acids. CDR3 sequence reads: CASSLQGFTEAFF. The CDR3 bases are TGTGCCAGCAGTTTACAGGGATTCACTGAAGCTTTCTTT.

This clonotype was counted many times. The chain employs TRBV10-3 and TRBJ2-3; the D is unclear. Germline V CDR1 and CDR2: ENHRY, SYGVKD. The length of the CDR3 is 14 residues. Trimming stripped 1 base from V and 2 bases from J, with 7 bases between. The CDR3 is CAISEWASTDTQYF. CDR3 DNA: TGTGCCATCAGTGAGTGGGCTTCCACAGATACGCAGTATTTT.

This clonotype was detected many times. The chain recombines TRBV9 with TRBJ2-1; unclear D gene. This CDR3 spans 13 amino acids. With 0 bases removed from V and 4 bases from J, the gap between germline ends came to 5 bases. Germline assignment: CDR1 SGDLS and CDR2 YYNGEE. CDR3 protein: CASSVGQYNEQFF. The CDR3 DNA follows: TGTGCCAGCAGCGTAGGACAATACAATGAGCAGTTCTTC.

This clonotype was observed at least ten times. The chain couples TRBV6-6 to TRBJ1-1, with unresolved D. Per the germline V gene, CDR1 is MNHNY and CDR2 is SVGAGI (reference sequence). The CDR3 sequence is 14 residues long. V lost 4 bases to trimming and J lost 11 bases, with 20 bases between them. As DNA, the CDR3 is TGTGCCAGCAGTTCTCAACAAGCTTATCTATGGGCTTTCTTT. It yields the protein CASSSQQAYLWAFF.

This clonotype showed up many times. The V call is TRBV3-1, the J call TRBJ1-4; 9 nucleotides align to TRBD1. This CDR3 is 13 amino acids long. J gave up 7 bases and V 3 bases, and 0 bases lay outside the gene matches. Per germline, CDR1 LGHDT and CDR2 YNNKEL (reference sequence). The CDR3 spells CASSQTGGEKLFF. The CDR3, as DNA: TGTGCCAGCAGCCAGACAGGGGGTGAAAAACTGTTTTTT.

The sample holds many counts of this clonotype. This chain uses TRBV7-8 with TRBJ2-5, with a possible D match to TRBD1 (5 bases). V was cut by 1 base and J by 1 base, with 7 bases left in between. Germline CDR1 reads SGHVS; CDR2 reads FQNEAQ. The CDR3 has 14 amino acids. The CDR3 bases are TGTGCCAGCAGCTTAGGACAGACCCAAGAGACCCAGTACTTC. This translates into CASSLGQTQETQYF.

This clonotype was observed many times. V is TRBV20-1 and J is TRBJ2-7, with 8 positions matching TRBD2. This CDR3 has 15 amino acids. Germline assignment: CDR1 DFQATT and CDR2 SNEGSKA (reference sequence). The trim removed 1 base at V and 2 bases at J, leaving 7 bases unmatched. CDR3 loop: CSARVGRGAAYEQYF. The CDR3 region has the DNA TGCAGTGCTAGAGTGGGGCGGGGGGCCGCCTACGAGCAGTACTTC.

This clonotype was counted ten times or more. The rearrangement joins TRBV20-1 to TRBJ1-2; D call uncertain. V lost 7 bases, J lost 6 bases, and 6 bases lay in between. The length of the CDR3 is 9 residues. Germline CDR1 is DFQATT and CDR2 is SNEGSKA (reference sequence). The chain's CDR3 is CSVIDGYTF. In DNA form, the CDR3 reads TGCAGTGTGATTGATGGCTACACCTTC.

This clonotype was detected many times. The genes are TRBV5-4 and TRBJ2-3; D uncertain. CDR3 length: 14 residues. Germline CDR1 reads SGHNT; CDR2 reads YYREEE (reference sequence). V was clipped by 4 bases and J by 4 bases, with 13 bases between them. For the CDR3, the DNA is TGTGCCAGCAGCACCCTGGTAGGGTCAGATACGCAGTATTTT. Its translation is CASSTLVGSDTQYF.

There are many counts of this clonotype. This sequence joins TRBV15 and TRBJ1-1; no clear D. There are 13 residues in the CDR3. The V gene lost 5 bases and the J gene lost 1 base, with 8 bases spanning the gap. The germline V gene has CDR1 LNHNV and CDR2 YYDKDF (reference sequence). CDR3 residues: CATSAGWNTEAFF. DNA for the CDR3: TGTGCCACCAGCGCTGGGTGGAACACTGAAGCTTTCTTT.

This clonotype was picked up many times. The rearrangement joins TRBV6-2 or TRBV6-3 to TRBJ1-5; weak D call: TRBD1 (5 bases). V was pared by 8 bases and J by 5 bases, with 13 bases between. Germline V gene data show CDR1 as MNHEY and CDR2 as SVGEGT. The CDR3 has 13 amino acids. Here the CDR3 reads CASRDGEYQPQHF. Here the CDR3 DNA reads TGTGCCAGCCGGGACGGGGAGTATCAGCCCCAGCATTTT.

This clonotype has ten or more counts. J is TRBJ1-5 and V is TRBV12-3 or TRBV12-4; 7 bases agree with TRBD1. The CDR3 covers 13 residues. J gave up 5 bases and V 4 bases, and 2 bases lay outside the gene matches. CDR3 protein: CASSWDSHQPQHF. The CDR3 DNA follows: TGTGCCAGCAGTTGGGACAGCCATCAGCCCCAGCATTTT.

This clonotype was counted at least ten times. J is TRBJ1-2 and V is TRBV6-5, with D perhaps matching TRBD1 (6 bases). Germline CDR1 is MNHEY and CDR2 is SVGAGI. The V end was cut by 3 bases, the J end by 2 bases, with 13 bases between. This CDR3 region has 15 residues. The CDR3 DNA reads TGTGCCAGCAGTTATACAGGGTCGGGGAACTATGGCTACACCTTC. It yields the protein CASSYTGSGNYGYTF.

This clonotype came up many times. This chain links TRBV7-8 with TRBJ1-2, with D possibly matching TRBD1 (6 bases). The CDR3 extends over 14 amino acids. With 5 bases removed from V and 6 bases from J, the gap between germline ends came to 16 bases. Germline CDR1 and CDR2: SGHVS and FQNEAQ. Written as DNA, the CDR3 is TGTGCCAGCAGCCGCGAGGGGGGGCTGAATGGCTACACCTTC. This codes for CASSREGGLNGYTF.